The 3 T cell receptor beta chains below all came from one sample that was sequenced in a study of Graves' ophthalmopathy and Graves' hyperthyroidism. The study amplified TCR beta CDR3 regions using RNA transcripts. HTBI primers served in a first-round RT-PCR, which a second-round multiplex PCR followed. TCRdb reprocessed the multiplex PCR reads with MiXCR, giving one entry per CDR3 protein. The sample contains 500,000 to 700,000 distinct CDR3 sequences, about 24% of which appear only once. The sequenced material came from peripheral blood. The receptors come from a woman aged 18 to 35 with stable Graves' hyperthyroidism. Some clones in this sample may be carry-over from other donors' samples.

As DNA, the CDR3 is TGCGCCAGCAATCAGGAGGGCCTCTACGAGCAGTACTTC. Protein product: CASNQEGLYEQYF. The chain links TRBV5-1 to TRBJ2-7; a possible D gene is TRBD2 (6 bases). The length of the CDR3 is 13 residues. V lost 6 bases, J lost 3 bases, and 13 bases lay in between. Germline V gene lookup returns CDR1 SGHRS and CDR2 YFSETQ.

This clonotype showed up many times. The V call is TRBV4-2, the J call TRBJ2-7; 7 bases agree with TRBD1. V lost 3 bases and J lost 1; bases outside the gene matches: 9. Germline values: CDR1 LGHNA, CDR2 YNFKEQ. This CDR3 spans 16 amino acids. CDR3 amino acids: CASSQWAGTESYEQYF. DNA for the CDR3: TGTGCCAGCAGCCAGTGGGCCGGGACAGAGTCCTACGAGCAGTACTTC.

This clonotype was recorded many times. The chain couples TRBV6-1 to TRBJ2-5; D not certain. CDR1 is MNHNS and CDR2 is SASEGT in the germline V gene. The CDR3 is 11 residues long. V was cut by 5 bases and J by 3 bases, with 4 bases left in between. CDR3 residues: CASSYEETQYF. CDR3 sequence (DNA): TGTGCCAGCAGTTATGAAGAGACCCAGTACTTC.